This entry describes one TCR beta chain. The specificity of this receptor is unknown. In total, approximately 700 healthy bone marrow donors made up the cohort. At the time of sampling, all cohort members were nominally healthy, though unrecorded immune exposures were likely present. The donor was CMV seronegative and belonged to the group of 350 or so seronegative cohort members. A peripheral blood sample was collected from each donor, and TCR beta sequencing was performed on peripheral blood mononuclear cells. The Qiagen DNeasy Blood Extraction Kit was used to extract genomic DNA from the blood cell samples. This record belongs to a study of cytomegalovirus exposure and HLA in healthy donors (dated 2017 in TCRdb). Notes on the research overall: An earlier analysis of approximately 640 of the donors reported 250 to 300 Gb of sequence data and roughly 100 million unique TCR beta sequences from about 180 million T cells. An early release that covered about 600 HLA-typed donors contained approximately 300 gigabases of sequencing data and 80 million or so unique TCR sequences. Of the roughly 400 genotyped donors, 70% to 90% were placed in the genetic ancestry cluster associated with self-reported Caucasian donors. The study was designed to test whether signatures of past pathogen exposure could be identified by cataloging public T cell receptors. The study profiled the T cell repertoires of 500 to 800 subjects by immunosequencing and related them to cytomegalovirus serostatus. In addition to the first cohort of hundreds of subjects, a separate validation cohort of approximately 120 different subjects was used. The study combined high-throughput TCR immunosequencing, statistical association of individual TCRs with disease status, and machine learning to predict cytomegalovirus infection status. To study patterns of TCR occurrence, a later analysis re-analyzed previously published TCR beta repertoires from 700 or so donors and added high-resolution HLA genotyping. Rather than using new phenotypic data, the later analysis identified candidate immune exposures from TCR beta sequences and from how often those sequences occurred across donors. An earlier analysis of nearly 600 of the donors applied high-throughput TCR beta sequencing to assess whether each TCR beta V gene segment acted as functional or pseudogenic. Donor age, sex, ethnicity and CMV serostatus were compiled alongside the repertoire data. Genome-wide SNP genotypes for about three fifths of the roughly 670 donors were used in a later genetic analysis, which treated that subset as a discovery cohort. All discovery cohort repertoires had been generated on a single sequencing platform. Both class I and class II loci were covered by HLA typing, at four-digit resolution. Typing coverage varied by locus: about 620-630 donors for A, B, C, DRB1 and DQB1; roughly 500 for DQA1; about 590 for DPA1; approximately 490 for DPB1. Four to six DR-DQ haplotypes were handled as single units for association and clustering, since linkage in the cohort was strong. Among a few hundred genotyped donors of the cohort, an average of roughly 240,000 unique TCR beta nucleotide sequences were sequenced per donor, around a sixth of them non-productive.

What the authors observed across the whole study: Because HLA typing was unavailable for some donors at each locus, only the typed subset was used in association tests. In the study, around 150 TCR beta chains were listed as associated with cytomegalovirus. A cluster of highly shared sequence variants was judged likely to be a technical artifact of the sequencing pipeline. Assigning TCR associations to individual alleles was difficult when HLA alleles, especially DR and DQ, strongly co-occurred. Sequencing depth was assumed to be roughly uniform across donors in the presence/absence analyses, though that assumption may not hold. In a later analysis, HLA-associated TCR beta chains showed more clonal expansion and lower generation probabilities than non-associated chains that were equally common. For the cohort, immune exposure information was limited to CMV serostatus. Compared with the 666-donor mean, donors in an Asian-associated ancestry cluster had fewer N-insertions in productive TCRs, according to a later genetic analysis. A later analysis found that most CMV-associated TCR beta chains appeared HLA-restricted, with HLA associations seemingly driven largely by CMV exposure. A few of the identified cytomegalovirus-associated TCR beta chains were confirmed in vitro to be specific for cytomegalovirus antigens. A later analysis reported that several top co-occurrence clusters appeared linked to parvovirus B19, influenza, CMV and Epstein-Barr virus. According to the authors, the approach could potentially be generalized to other disease states and immunological phenotypes. An earlier analysis of several hundred of the donors showed that most TCR beta V segments appeared in productive rearrangements either about 87% or about 30% of the time, which broadly matched IMGT annotations. Correlated functional status among segregating V segments might be attributable to linkage disequilibrium, but an unknown experimental factor could not be ruled out. An association between a missense DCLRE1C variant and V-gene and J-gene trimming of TCR beta chains was found in a later genetic analysis and replicated in an independent cohort. In a later analysis, TCR association rates were found to vary across HLA loci, with the most associated TCRs seen for DRB1 alleles and the fewest for HLA-C alleles. A further reported finding was that TCR beta sequences accurately predicted the HLA-A and HLA-B alleles for most subjects in the first cohort. Only TCR beta chains were sequenced in this cohort, and the absence of alpha or paired-chain data limited detectable features. Most TCR sequences were seen in very few donors, while some public TCRs were found in many individuals. At a false discovery rate of 0.05, a later analysis linked 16,951 TCR beta sequences to specific HLA alleles. Because counts were too low, about 15 rarely observed V segments, including chromosome 9 orphons, were left out of the earlier analysis of over 550 of the donors. In both the original and validation cohorts, the classifier was reported to diagnose cytomegalovirus status with high specificity and sensitivity.

The library was produced with the immunoSEQ multiplex PCR assay. A mixture of 60 forward primers for TCR Vbeta segments and 13 reverse primers for TCR Jbeta segments was used in the multiplex PCR. Amplification of the CDR3 region of rearranged TCR beta genes was performed with a multiplex PCR assay on genomic DNA. On the Illumina HiSeq System, the amplified TCR beta libraries were sequenced as 87-base-pair reads. Regarding the original processing steps: In a later analysis, tens of millions of unique TCR beta chains were counted across the approximately 670 repertoires, and roughly 9.9 million of these chains were shared by at least two donors. A nearest-neighbor algorithm error-corrected the raw reads and collapsed the reads into unique sequences, merging closely related sequences to remove PCR and sequencing errors. Alignment of CDR3 sequences to IMGT reference sequences was used to assign V, D and J gene segments. Each retained sequence needed at least a six-nucleotide match to both a V gene segment and a J gene segment. Rearrangements were called productive when the CDR3 lacked stop codons and stayed in frame with V and J; all others were non-productive. CDR3 was defined according to IMGT convention as the region running from the second conserved V-encoded cysteine to the conserved J-encoded phenylalanine. The earlier analysis of about 590 of the donors excluded sequences that lacked an unambiguous match to a single V gene segment. In an earlier analysis of approximately 590 of the donors, a V segment was called functional when productive rearrangements were above 56.7%, and segregating when the standard deviation between donors exceeded 5%. To diagnose cytomegalovirus status from the catalog of TCR beta chain sequences, a statistical classification framework was built. A later analysis assigned V and J genes by comparing TCR nucleotide sequences with IMGT/GENE-DB human TR gene sequences. The TCRdist pipeline was used in a later analysis to assign CDR3 sequences and most-parsimonious VDJ recombination scenarios. In a later analysis, each TCR beta chain was defined by its CDR3 amino acid sequence together with its V-gene family, and reads without a unique V-gene family were excluded. In a later analysis, several hundred highly shared, low-generation-probability nucleotide sequences were removed to address suspected cross-contamination and a sequencing artifact. A later analysis calculated a clonal expansion index for each public chain from normalized within-repertoire ranks of inferred template counts. A later analysis computed generation probabilities with a VDJ recombination model fitted to out-of-frame rearrangements, and checked the results against IGoR. Hypergeometric tests were used in a later analysis to score TCR-TCR, TCR-HLA and TCR-CMV co-occurrence, with a repertoire-size bias correction applied to the TCR pairs. To estimate false discovery rates, a later analysis permuted the HLA or CMV assignments 20 times. In a later analysis, co-occurring TCRs were grouped with DBSCAN, and TCRdist sequence similarity was added when clustering was performed within HLA-allele-positive subsets. Repertoires with fewer than 30,000 or more than 120,000 public chains, plus five repertoires with anomalous nucleotide sharing, were excluded from co-occurrence clustering. TCRdb stores this immuneACCESS table with in-frame sequences only. Part of the clones is absent; in the studies checked, under half of the shortfall reflects unresolved V genes, and no reason is known for the rest. That table gives V, J and clone size, and the DNA gave D and trimming. In this sample's table one finds 90,000 to 120,000 clones. The ten largest clones take up about 0.58% of the sample.

The source is a man aged 50 to 59 in good health and CMV-seronegative. What was sequenced was PBMCs.

CDR3 sequence: CASSPHEGDYGYTF. In nucleotide form, the sequence is TGCGCCAGCAGCCCCCACGAAGGGGACTATGGCTACACCTTC. The chain links TRBV4-3 with TRBJ1-2; TRBD1 is perhaps the D gene, given 5 matching bases. Measured from the cysteine to the phenylalanine, the CDR3 is 14 residues long. The read is trimmed to its CDR3 DNA, 42 bases read in frame from base 1. At the junction V is shortened by 4 bases and J by 3 bases, with 12 bases in between. CDR1 and CDR2 are drawn from the germline V gene: LGHNA, YSLEER.